These 26 T cell receptor beta chains were sequenced from one sample in a study of blood T cell repertoires in COVID-19. Profiling relied on immunoSEQ multiplex PCR, and the TCRdb table lists in-frame clones only, not all of them. This table has just under 50,000 clones, less than 80% appearing once. The sequenced sample was peripheral blood. These receptor sequences come from a man between 65 and 79 years old with acute or convalescent COVID-19.

This chain connects TRBV6-2 or TRBV6-3 to TRBJ2-1, with a weak D call TRBD2 (5 bases). The CDR3 runs 15 residues. Germline V lookup: CDR1 MNHEY, CDR2 SVGEGT. V dropped 5 bases and J dropped 5 bases, with 16 bases sitting between them. The chain's CDR3 is CASSPIRGSDNEQFF. The CDR3 coding sequence is TGTGCCAGCAGTCCAATCCGTGGTAGCGACAATGAGCAGTTCTTC.

This rearrangement joins TRBV11-3 to TRBJ1-1; D not resolved. The CDR3 is 15 residues long. V lost 5 bases and J 1 base, leaving 14 bases between the germline ends. Germline CDR1 SGHNT, CDR2 YENEEA. The DNA of the CDR3 is TGTGCCAGCAGCCGCATGGTAGGAGGGAACACTGAAGCTTTCTTT. Its translation: CASSRMVGGNTEAFF.

The chain recombines TRBV28 with TRBJ1-1; TRBD1 matches 8 bases. This CDR3 is built from 13 residues. V shed 6 bases, J shed 3 bases, and the junction held 3 bases outside the gene matches. The germline V gene has CDR1 MDHEN and CDR2 SYDVKM. CDR3 nucleotide sequence: TGTGCCAGCAGCGGACAGGGCTACACTGAAGCTTTCTTT. Residues: CASSGQGYTEAFF.

The V gene is TRBV6-1, the J gene TRBJ1-5; 7 nucleotides agree with TRBD1. J gave up 6 bases and V 2 bases, and 13 bases lay outside the gene matches. The CDR3 consists of 17 residues. The germline V gene encodes CDR1 MNHNS and CDR2 SASEGT. The CDR3 sequence is CASSEMGQIALSQPQHF. The CDR3 nucleotides are TGTGCCAGCAGTGAAATGGGACAGATCGCTCTGAGTCAGCCCCAGCATTTT.

The CDR3 spells CAIAEFQETQYF. CDR3 DNA sequence: TGTGCCATCGCGGAGTTCCAAGAGACCCAGTACTTC. The rearrangement links TRBV10-3 to TRBJ2-5; D gene ambiguous. Germline V gene lookup returns CDR1 ENHRY and CDR2 SYGVKD. CDR3 size: 12 residues. V shed 8 bases and J shed 1 base, with 8 bases lying between them.

The V call is TRBV24-1, the J call TRBJ2-1; TRBD2 aligns across 13 bases. The CDR3 runs 16 residues. Germline V gives CDR1 KGHDR, CDR2 SFDVKD. V lost 4 bases and J lost 4; bases outside the gene matches: 3. For the CDR3, the DNA is TGTGCCACCAGTGACTCACTAGCGGGGGGGTACAATGAGCAGTTCTTC. Translating it yields CATSDSLAGGYNEQFF.

The chain uses TRBV27 and TRBJ1-1; the D is unclear. Germline assignment: CDR1 MNHEY and CDR2 SMNVEV (reference sequence). The V end lost 6 bases, the J end lost 3 bases, and 11 bases lay between the germline ends. The CDR3 loop spans 13 amino acids. The CDR3 protein is CASRTGSYTEAFF. The CDR3 nucleotides are TGTGCCAGCAGGACGGGGAGTTACACTGAAGCTTTCTTT.

The chain combines TRBV7-2 with TRBJ2-1; possibly TRBD1 for D (6 bases). Trimming cost V 5 bases and J 1 base, with 12 bases left between them. CDR1 is SGHTA and CDR2 is FQGNSA in the germline V gene. CDR3 length: 15 amino acids. The CDR3 sequence: CASSQDRRSYNEQFF. CDR3 in DNA: TGTGCCAGCAGCCAGGACAGAAGGTCCTACAATGAGCAGTTCTTC.

V and J are TRBV6-5 and TRBJ2-3; 12 nucleotides align to TRBD2. In germline, CDR1 is MNHEY, CDR2 SVGAGI. V shed 6 bases, J shed 4 bases, and the junction held 5 bases outside the gene matches. The CDR3 has 15 amino acids. The CDR3 protein is CASSLSSGRADTQYF. The DNA for the CDR3 is TGTGCCAGCAGCCTCTCTAGCGGGAGGGCAGATACGCAGTATTTT.

This clone was counted a few times. The chain recombines TRBV5-1 with TRBJ2-3; 11 bases map to TRBD2. Trimming removed 5 bases from V and 2 bases from J; junction bases left unmatched: 1. Germline lookup yields CDR1 SGHRS and CDR2 YFSETQ. CDR3 length equals 14 residues. CDR3 bases: TGCGCCAGCAGACTAGCGGGGGCCACAGATACGCAGTATTTT. Amino acid sequence: CASRLAGATDTQYF.

The J gene is TRBJ2-3, the V gene TRBV27; 9 bases match TRBD1. Germline CDR1 reads MNHEY; CDR2 reads SMNVEV (reference sequence). The CDR3 spans 16 residues. V dropped 5 bases and J dropped 4; count of bases not matched to a gene: 10. CDR3 sequence: CASSPGTGKAADTQYF. CDR3 DNA sequence: TGTGCCAGCAGTCCCGGGACAGGGAAGGCCGCAGATACGCAGTATTTT.

The rearrangement joins TRBV7-9 to TRBJ2-7; possible D gene TRBD1, 6 bases. V was cut by 5 bases and J by 2 bases, with 13 bases left in between. Germline CDR1 reads SEHNR; CDR2 reads FQNEAQ (reference sequence). The CDR3 length is 14 residues. CDR3 coding DNA: TGTGCCAGCAGCGCCCGACAGGATACCTACGAGCAGTACTTC. Protein sequence: CASSARQDTYEQYF.

The chain is built from TRBV5-5 and TRBJ1-5; TRBD1 agrees at 7 bases. Germline lookup yields CDR1 SGHKS and CDR2 YYEKEE (reference sequence). CDR3 length: 15 amino acids. V lost 3 bases and J lost 3; bases outside the gene matches: 6. The CDR3 DNA reads as TGTGCCAGCAGCTCATACGGGACAGACAATCAGCCCCAGCATTTT. Its translation: CASSSYGTDNQPQHF.

DNA for the CDR3: TGTGCCAGCAGCCAAGAAGTTGCGGGAGTCTATGGCTACACCTTC. Translating gives CASSQEVAGVYGYTF. The chain links TRBV14 to TRBJ1-2; D gene unclear. The length of the CDR3 is 15 residues. The V and J ends lost 0 bases and 4 bases respectively, with 12 bases between them. CDR1 is SGHDN, CDR2 FVKESK, per germline. Full variable domain (remainder filled in from reference TRBV14 and TRBJ1-2): EAGVTQFPSHSVIEKGQTVTLRCDPISGHDNLYWYRRVMGKEIKFLLHFVKESKQDESGMPNNRFLAERTGGTYSTLKVQPAELEDSGVYFCASSQEVAGVYGYTFGSGTRLTVV.

The chain is built from TRBV7-8 and TRBJ1-2, with TRBD1 identical over 10 bases. There are 15 residues in the CDR3. The ends lost 1 base at V and 7 bases at J; junction bases unmatched: 6. The germline V gene has CDR1 SGHVS and CDR2 FQNEAQ. DNA for the CDR3: TGTGCCAGCAGCTTAGAAAGGGACAGGGGTCCTGGCTACACCTTC. Its protein is CASSLERDRGPGYTF.

The genes are TRBV28 and TRBJ1-3; 9 nucleotides agree with TRBD1. Germline assignment: CDR1 MDHEN and CDR2 SYDVKM. The V segment lost 5 bases and the J segment 4 bases; nucleotides outside the gene matches: 6. The CDR3 sequence is 15 residues long. The CDR3: CASSAQGAKGNTIYF. CDR3 nucleotide sequence: TGTGCCAGCAGTGCACAGGGGGCGAAGGGAAACACCATATATTTT. The full variable domain, in which reference TRBV28 and TRBJ1-3 provide the parts outside the CDR3, is DVKVTQSSRYLVKRTGEKVFLECVQDMDHENMFWYRQDPGLGLRLIYFSYDVKMKEKGDIPEGYSVSREKKERFSLILESASTNQTSMYLCASSAQGAKGNTIYFGEGSWLTVV.

This rearrangement joins TRBV6-1 to TRBJ2-5, with D perhaps matching TRBD1 (6 bases). The V end was cut by 3 bases, the J end by 1 base, with 15 bases between. The germline gives CDR1 MNHNS, CDR2 SASEGT. The CDR3 is made up of 16 amino acids. CDR3 DNA: TGTGCCAGCAGTGACTACCTCGACAGGTTCCAAGAGACCCAGTACTTC. Amino acids: CASSDYLDRFQETQYF.

The chain combines TRBV7-8 with TRBJ2-7; 8 nucleotides match TRBD1. V lost 5 bases to trimming and J lost 4 bases; unmatched junction nucleotides: 7. The CDR3 covers 14 residues. Germline V lookup: CDR1 SGHVS, CDR2 FQNEAQ. The CDR3 here is CASSQQGGGYEQYF. As DNA, the CDR3 is TGTGCCAGCAGCCAACAGGGGGGAGGATACGAGCAGTACTTC.

The rearrangement links TRBV29-1 to TRBJ2-1; 10 bases match TRBD2. Per the germline V gene, CDR1 is SQVTM and CDR2 is ANQGSEA. The CDR3 spans 15 residues. Germline trimming cut 7 bases from V and 3 bases from J; bases unmatched to any gene: 9. The CDR3 DNA sequence: TGCAGCGCGGATGAGCGGGAGGGGGTCTACAATGAGCAGTTCTTC. This codes for CSADEREGVYNEQFF.

The CDR3 DNA follows: TGCAGCGTTGCGACAGGCCTCGAAGCTTTCTTT. As protein: CSVATGLEAFF. V and J are TRBV29-1 and TRBJ1-1, with a possible D match to TRBD1 (6 bases). CDR3 length: 11 residues. Looked up from germline, CDR1 is SQVTM and CDR2 is ANQGSEA. V was trimmed by 4 bases and J by 8 bases, leaving 11 bases between them.

The chain joins TRBV10-3 to TRBJ2-7; TRBD1 matches at 9 bases. With 0 bases clipped from V and 6 bases from J, the junction kept 3 bases outside the gene matches. Germline V lookup: CDR1 ENHRY, CDR2 SYGVKD. The CDR3 sequence is 14 residues long. CDR3 loop: CAISESWTGAEQYF. The CDR3 DNA is TGTGCCATCAGTGAGTCGTGGACAGGGGCCGAGCAGTACTTC.

Here the CDR3 reads CASSSRIRINQPQHF. The CDR3 nucleotides read TGTGCCAGCAGTTCCCGCATCAGGATAAATCAGCCCCAGCATTTT. The chain employs TRBV28 and TRBJ1-5; D is uncertain. The CDR3 runs 15 residues. The V gene's germline CDR1 is MDHEN and CDR2 SYDVKM. V gave up 4 bases and J gave up 4 bases, with 14 bases separating them.

The chain links TRBV19 to TRBJ2-2; 8 bases match TRBD2. Unmatched junction bases numbered 10, after V lost 0 bases and J lost 7 bases. There are 17 residues in the CDR3. Looked up from germline, CDR1 is LNHDA and CDR2 is SQIVND (reference sequence). CDR3 region: CASSIDRTSSEIGELFF. Written as DNA, the CDR3 is TGTGCCAGTAGTATAGATCGGACTAGCAGCGAGATCGGGGAGCTGTTTTTT.

This rearrangement joins TRBV7-7 to TRBJ2-7; 8 bases match TRBD1. J gave up 6 bases and V 1 base, and 2 bases lay outside the gene matches. CDR3 size: 13 residues. CDR1 and CDR2 (germline): SSHAT, FNYEAQ (reference sequence). CDR3 residues: CASSLGTGGEQYF. The CDR3 nucleotides are TGTGCCAGCAGCTTAGGAACAGGGGGCGAGCAGTACTTC.

V is TRBV4-3 and J is TRBJ2-1; 10 positions agree with TRBD2. Germline CDR1 LGHNA, CDR2 YSLEER. The CDR3 totals 17 residues. V trimming: 3 bases; J trimming: 3 bases; junction bases outside the gene matches: 8. CDR3: CASSQGPASGSYNEQFF. DNA of the CDR3: TGCGCCAGCAGCCAGGGTCCTGCTAGCGGGAGCTACAATGAGCAGTTCTTC.

The gene calls are TRBV6-6 and TRBJ1-6; 8 nucleotides line up with TRBD1. V lost 6 bases to trimming and J lost 7 bases; unmatched junction nucleotides: 5. The CDR3 extends over 14 amino acids. Germline CDR1 is MNHNY and CDR2 is SVGAGI (reference sequence). In DNA form, the CDR3 reads TGTGCCAGCAGAACAGGGACAGGCAATTCACCCCTCCACTTT. This encodes CASRTGTGNSPLHF.